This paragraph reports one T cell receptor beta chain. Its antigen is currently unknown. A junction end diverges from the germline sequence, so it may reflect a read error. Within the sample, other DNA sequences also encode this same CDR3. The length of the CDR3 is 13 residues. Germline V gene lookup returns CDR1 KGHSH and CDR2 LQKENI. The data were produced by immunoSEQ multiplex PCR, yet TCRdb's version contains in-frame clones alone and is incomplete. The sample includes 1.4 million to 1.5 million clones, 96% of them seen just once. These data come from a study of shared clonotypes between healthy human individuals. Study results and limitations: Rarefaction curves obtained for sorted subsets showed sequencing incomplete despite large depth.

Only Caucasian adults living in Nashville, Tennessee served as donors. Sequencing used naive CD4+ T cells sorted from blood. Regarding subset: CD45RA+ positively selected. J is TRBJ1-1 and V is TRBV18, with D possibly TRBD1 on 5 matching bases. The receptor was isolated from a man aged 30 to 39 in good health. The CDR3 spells CASSPGLNTEAFF. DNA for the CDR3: TGTGCCAGCTCCCCAGGGTTGAACACTGAGGCTTTCTTT.